Listed below are T cell receptor beta chains from one sample, sequenced in a study of metastatic and nonmetastatic thyroid tumors. TCRdb re-clonotyped the PCR reads via MiXCR. The table has 26,000 or so clones, 3.5% to 4% seen once. Sequenced material: blood. These receptors originate from a male donor with papillary thyroid cancer or a benign thyroid nodule (not recorded which). Some clones in this sample may be carry-over from other donors' samples. Both conserved end residues are part of each CDR3. Fields, in order: V gene, J gene, clone size, CDR3 protein. Rows may omit the clone size; those that give it use once, few, many or a size class.

>TRBV9|TRBJ1-2|few
CASSAARCGANYGYTF
>TRBV27|TRBJ2-7|few
CASSLSSRAYEQYF
>TRBV9|TRBJ2-3|many
CASSVDSDTDTQYF
>TRBV12-3/TRBV12-4|TRBJ1-2|many
CASSHDRDRGYGYTF
>TRBV20-1|TRBJ2-7|.
CSALSGGAWEQYF
>TRBV3-1|TRBJ2-7|.
CASSPTGGEYEQYF
>TRBV5-4|TRBJ2-1|many
CASRPGGEPYNEQFF
>TRBV6-1|TRBJ2-7|.
CASIGFSGRDKYEQYF
>TRBV6-1|TRBJ1-2|.
CASTDLTGYGYTF
>TRBV30|TRBJ1-5|many
CAWTAGANQPQHF
>TRBV19|TRBJ1-1|.
CASSRQWNTEAFF
>TRBV9|TRBJ2-7|.
CASSPYLGAGGEQYF